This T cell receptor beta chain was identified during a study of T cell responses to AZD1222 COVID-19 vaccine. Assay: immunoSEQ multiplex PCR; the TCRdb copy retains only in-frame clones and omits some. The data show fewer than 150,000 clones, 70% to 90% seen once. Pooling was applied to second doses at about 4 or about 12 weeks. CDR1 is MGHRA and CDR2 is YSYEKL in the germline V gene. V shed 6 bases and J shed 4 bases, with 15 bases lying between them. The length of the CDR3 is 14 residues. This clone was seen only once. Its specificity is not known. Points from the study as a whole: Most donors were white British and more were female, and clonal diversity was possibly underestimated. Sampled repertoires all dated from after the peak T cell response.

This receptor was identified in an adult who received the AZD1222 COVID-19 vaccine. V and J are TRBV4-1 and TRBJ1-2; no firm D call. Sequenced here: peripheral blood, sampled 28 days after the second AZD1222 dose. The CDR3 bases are TGCGCCAGCAGGCCTTTGGGGTTCGGCTATGGCTACACCTTC. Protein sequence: CASRPLGFGYGYTF.